This T cell receptor beta chain was identified in a study of blood T cells in healthy people across ages. A J-beta primer mix and a sample-barcoded 5' primer were used in a second PCR of roughly 6 to 11 cycles. One entry per CDR3 protein, called by TCRdb with MiXCR from the 5' RACE reads. This sample carries around 1,900,000 distinct CDR3 sequences, about 39% of them seen once, and the ten largest clones take roughly 23%. The trim removed 5 bases at V and 5 bases at J, leaving 8 bases unmatched. The germline V gene has CDR1 PRHDT and CDR2 FYEKMQ (reference sequence). The length of the CDR3 is 15 residues.

The origin of this receptor is a human donor in good health. This chain links TRBV13 with TRBJ1-1, with 10 bases aligning to TRBD1. The sample taken for sequencing was blood. The DNA for the CDR3 is TGTGCCAGCAGCATACGACAGGGGGCGGGGACTGAAGCTTTCTTT. Protein sequence: CASSIRQGAGTEAFF.